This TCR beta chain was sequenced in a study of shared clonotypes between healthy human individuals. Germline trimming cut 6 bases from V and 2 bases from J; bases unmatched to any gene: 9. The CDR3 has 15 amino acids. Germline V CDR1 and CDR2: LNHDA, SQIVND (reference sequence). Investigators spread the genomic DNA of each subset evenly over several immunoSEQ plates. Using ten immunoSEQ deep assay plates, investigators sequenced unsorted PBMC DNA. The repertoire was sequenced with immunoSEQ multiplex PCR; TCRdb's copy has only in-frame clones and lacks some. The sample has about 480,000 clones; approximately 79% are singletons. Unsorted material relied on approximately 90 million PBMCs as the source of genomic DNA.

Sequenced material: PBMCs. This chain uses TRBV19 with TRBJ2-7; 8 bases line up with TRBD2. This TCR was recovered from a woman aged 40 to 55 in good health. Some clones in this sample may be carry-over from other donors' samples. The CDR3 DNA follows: TGTGCCAGTAGCCCGCTTAGCGGGACGGCCTACGAGCAGTACTTC. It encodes CASSPLSGTAYEQYF.